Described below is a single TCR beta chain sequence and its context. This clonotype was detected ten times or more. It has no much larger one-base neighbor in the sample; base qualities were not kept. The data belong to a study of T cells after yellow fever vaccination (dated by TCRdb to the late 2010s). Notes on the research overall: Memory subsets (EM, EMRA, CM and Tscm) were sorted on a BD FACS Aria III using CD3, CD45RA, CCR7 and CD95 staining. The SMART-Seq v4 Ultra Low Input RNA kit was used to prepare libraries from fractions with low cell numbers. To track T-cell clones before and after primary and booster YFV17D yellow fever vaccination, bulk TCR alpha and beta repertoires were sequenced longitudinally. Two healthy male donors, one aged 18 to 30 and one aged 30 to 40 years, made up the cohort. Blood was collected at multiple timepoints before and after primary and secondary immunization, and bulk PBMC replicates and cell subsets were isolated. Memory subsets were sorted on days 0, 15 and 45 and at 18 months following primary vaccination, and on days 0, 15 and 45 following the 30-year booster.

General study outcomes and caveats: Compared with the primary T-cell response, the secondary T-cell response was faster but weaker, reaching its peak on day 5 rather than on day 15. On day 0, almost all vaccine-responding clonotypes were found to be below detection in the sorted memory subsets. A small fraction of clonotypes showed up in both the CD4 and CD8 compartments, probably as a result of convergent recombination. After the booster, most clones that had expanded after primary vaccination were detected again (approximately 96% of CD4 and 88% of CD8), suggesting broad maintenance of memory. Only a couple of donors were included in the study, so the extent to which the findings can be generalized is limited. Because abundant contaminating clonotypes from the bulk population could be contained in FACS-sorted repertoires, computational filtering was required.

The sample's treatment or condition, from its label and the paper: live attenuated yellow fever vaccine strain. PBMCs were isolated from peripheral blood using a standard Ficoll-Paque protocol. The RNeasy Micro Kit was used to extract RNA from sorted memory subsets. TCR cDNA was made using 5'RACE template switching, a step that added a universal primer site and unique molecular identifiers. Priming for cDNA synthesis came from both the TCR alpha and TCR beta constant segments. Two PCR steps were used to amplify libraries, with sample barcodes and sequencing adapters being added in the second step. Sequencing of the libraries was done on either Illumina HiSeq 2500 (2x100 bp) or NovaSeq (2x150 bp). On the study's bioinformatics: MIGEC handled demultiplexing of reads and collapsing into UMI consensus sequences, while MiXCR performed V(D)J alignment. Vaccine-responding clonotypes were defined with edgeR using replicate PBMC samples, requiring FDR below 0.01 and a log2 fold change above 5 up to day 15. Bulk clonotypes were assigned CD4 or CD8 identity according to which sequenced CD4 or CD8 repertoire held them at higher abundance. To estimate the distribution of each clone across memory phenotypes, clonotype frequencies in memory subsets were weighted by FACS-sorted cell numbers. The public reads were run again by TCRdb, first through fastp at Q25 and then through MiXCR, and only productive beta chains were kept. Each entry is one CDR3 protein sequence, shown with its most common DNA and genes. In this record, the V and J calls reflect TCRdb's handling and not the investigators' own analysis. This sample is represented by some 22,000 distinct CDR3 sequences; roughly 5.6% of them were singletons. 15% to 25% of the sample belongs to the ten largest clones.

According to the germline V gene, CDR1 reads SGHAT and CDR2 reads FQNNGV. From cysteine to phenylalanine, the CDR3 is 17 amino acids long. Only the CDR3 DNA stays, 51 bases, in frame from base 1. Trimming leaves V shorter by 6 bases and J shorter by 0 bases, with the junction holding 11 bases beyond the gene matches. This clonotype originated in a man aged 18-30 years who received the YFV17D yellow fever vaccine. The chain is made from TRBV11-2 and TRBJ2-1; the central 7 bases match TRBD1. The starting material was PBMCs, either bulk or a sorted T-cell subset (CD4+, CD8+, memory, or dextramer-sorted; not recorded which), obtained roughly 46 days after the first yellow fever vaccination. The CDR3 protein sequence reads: CASSWYRGRISYNEQFF. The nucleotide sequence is TGTGCCAGCAGTTGGTACAGGGGAAGGATCTCCTACAATGAGCAGTTCTTC.